This entry lists 22 T cell receptor beta chains sequenced from one sample in a study of T-cell memory formation after mild COVID-19. TCRdb re-called the 5' RACE reads through MiXCR, storing one row per CDR3 protein. The sample has approximately 400,000 distinct CDR3 sequences; more than 15% are singletons. Input material: PBMCs or a T cell subset sorted from them (not recorded which). These receptor sequences come from a young man who had mild COVID-19 (a few samples of this study predate the infection). Cell type and time point are not known.

This clonotype occurred a few times. DNA of the CDR3: TGCAGCGTTGTAGCTACTACCGGGGAGCTGTTTTTT. This encodes CSVVATTGELFF. J is TRBJ2-2 and V is TRBV29-1; no reliable D call. Germline V gene sequence: CDR1 SQVTM, CDR2 ANQGSEA. The V gene lost 4 bases and the J gene lost 5 bases, with 8 bases spanning the gap. The CDR3 is made up of 12 amino acids.

This clonotype was seen only a few times. The chain employs TRBV14 and TRBJ1-2; the D gene is possibly TRBD1 (5 bases). The germline CDR1 and CDR2 sequences are SGHDN and FVKESK. CDR3 size: 13 residues. Trimming removed 4 bases from V and 5 bases from J, with 11 bases in between. CDR3 DNA: TGTGCCAGCAGCCCAGGATGGGGGTATGGCTACACCTTC. Translated, it gives CASSPGWGYGYTF.

This clonotype was seen more than once but under ten times. This chain uses TRBV7-2 with TRBJ2-7; no clear D gene. The CDR3 runs 13 residues. The germline gives CDR1 SGHTA, CDR2 FQGNSA. V was shortened by 3 bases and J by 0 bases, with 6 bases between the two germline ends. CDR3 amino acids: CASSFPDSYEQYF. DNA of the CDR3: TGTGCCAGCAGCTTCCCGGACTCCTACGAGCAGTACTTC.

The V gene is TRBV12-3 or TRBV12-4, the J gene TRBJ1-1, with D possibly being TRBD1 (5 bases). The CDR3 has 14 amino acids. V lost 1 base, J lost 5 bases, and 11 bases lay in between. CDR3 nucleotides: TGTGCCAGCAGTTTAGGATTGGCAGGGACTGAAGCTTTCTTT. It codes for CASSLGLAGTEAFF.

Only a few counts were recorded for this clonotype. The rearrangement uses TRBV5-1 and TRBJ1-2; D gene uncertain. The CDR3 is made up of 12 amino acids. V lost 7 bases and J 3 bases, leaving 10 bases between the germline ends. Germline CDR1 and CDR2: SGHRS and YFSETQ. Here the CDR3 reads CASRQTDYGYTF. The CDR3 nucleotides are TGCGCCAGCCGCCAAACGGACTATGGCTACACCTTC.

The sample holds a few counts of this clonotype. This chain links TRBV12-3 or TRBV12-4 with TRBJ2-5, with D possibly TRBD2 on 6 matching bases. The CDR3 has 15 amino acids. Trimming removed 6 bases at V and 5 bases at J, with 19 bases between. The CDR3: CASSPGGARGETQYF. In nucleotides, the CDR3 is TGTGCCAGCAGCCCTGGTGGGGCGCGGGGTGAGACCCAGTACTTC.

The chain has TRBV6-5 and TRBJ1-1; D might be TRBD1 (6 bases). This CDR3 is 15 amino acids long. Deletions cut 5 bases from V and 1 base from J, with 14 bases between. Germline V gene lookup returns CDR1 MNHEY and CDR2 SVGAGI. CDR3 sequence reads: CASSDHRASNTEAFF. Written as DNA, the CDR3 is TGTGCCAGCAGTGATCACAGGGCCTCGAACACTGAAGCTTTCTTT.

The V call is TRBV24-1, the J call TRBJ2-5; the match to TRBD1 covers 10 bases. This CDR3 has 16 residues. The ends lost 9 bases at V and 1 base at J; junction bases unmatched: 10. The germline V gene has CDR1 KGHDR and CDR2 SFDVKD. CDR3 nucleotide sequence: TGTGCCACCTCAGAGGGGGGACAGGGGATCCAAGAGACCCAGTACTTC. It codes for CATSEGGQGIQETQYF.

The chain combines TRBV6-1 with TRBJ2-5, with D unclear. CDR3 size: 15 residues. Germline V gives CDR1 MNHNS, CDR2 SASEGT. V was cut by 2 bases and J by 5 bases, with 15 bases left in between. CDR3 bases: TGTGCCAGCAGTGAATCCACGTGGTCTTGGGAGACCCAGTACTTC. It encodes CASSESTWSWETQYF.

This clonotype was seen a few times. The rearrangement joins TRBV9 to TRBJ2-7; 7 bases agree with TRBD2. Per the germline V gene, CDR1 is SGDLS and CDR2 is YYNGEE. This CDR3 region has 14 residues. With V trimmed by 4 bases and J by 8 bases, 12 bases remained unmatched. In nucleotides, the CDR3 is TGTGCCAGCAGCCCCACTGGGGGGGGTGAGAAGCAGTACGTC. Translated, it gives CASSPTGGGEKQYV.

The chain joins TRBV21-1 to TRBJ1-2. TRBV21-1 is designated a pseudogene. The CDR3 runs 13 residues. CDR3 protein: CASSKVLRDSRAF. Written as DNA, the CDR3 is TGTGCCAGCAGCAAAGTCCTTCGGGACTCAAGGGCCTTC.

This clonotype was seen a few times. This sequence joins TRBV2 and TRBJ2-1; tentative D call: TRBD2 (7 bases). V lost 8 bases, J lost 6 bases, and 8 bases lay in between. CDR1 is SNHLY, CDR2 FYNNEI, per germline. The CDR3 has 11 amino acids. The CDR3 DNA reads TGTGCCAGCGGGGGGGCCAATGAGCAGTTCTTC. This encodes CASGGANEQFF.

This clonotype occurred a few times. This chain uses TRBV7-2 with TRBJ2-5; D might be TRBD2 (5 bases). Looked up from germline, CDR1 is SGHTA and CDR2 is FQGNSA. The CDR3 runs to 13 residues. V was trimmed by 3 bases and J by 5 bases, leaving 10 bases between them. The CDR3 DNA is TGTGCCAGCAGCTTTGCGGGTGTCGAGACCCAGTACTTC. Its protein product is CASSFAGVETQYF.

The chain employs TRBV20-1 and TRBJ1-1; TRBD1 is a possible D gene (5 bases). CDR1 is DFQATT, CDR2 SNEGSKA, per germline (reference sequence). This CDR3 spans 14 amino acids. V gave up 2 bases and J gave up 0 bases, with 10 bases separating them. CDR3 coding DNA: TGCAGTGCTAGATTTCCAGGGCTGAACACTGAAGCTTTCTTT. It codes for CSARFPGLNTEAFF.

There are many counts of this clonotype. The junction and the germline gene differ at one end; a read error may be behind it. The chain combines TRBV4-1 with TRBJ1-5, with 8 bases that match TRBD1. Germline V gene lookup returns CDR1 MGHRA and CDR2 YSYEKL. This CDR3 is 13 amino acids long. CDR3 loop: CASSQGANQPQHF. In DNA, the CDR3 is TGTGCCAGCAGCCAGGGGGCAAATCAGCCCCAGCATTTT.

This clonotype was detected a few times. The rearrangement uses TRBV24-1 and TRBJ2-1; D is ambiguous. V dropped 5 bases and J dropped 1 base, with 11 bases sitting between them. The CDR3 covers 15 residues. The germline V gene has CDR1 KGHDR and CDR2 SFDVKD. The CDR3 loop is CATSAPSKSYNEQFF. CDR3 DNA sequence: TGTGCCACCAGTGCTCCTAGTAAATCCTACAATGAGCAGTTCTTC.

This sequence joins TRBV27 and TRBJ2-5, with TRBD2 matching 8 bases. Trimming at V came to 3 bases and at J to 5 bases, leaving 8 bases not matched to a gene. This CDR3 region has 15 residues. Germline V gene data show CDR1 as MNHEY and CDR2 as SMNVEV (reference sequence). The CDR3 nucleotides are TGTGCCAGCAGTTTGCTCGGGGGGGGTAGTGAGACCCAGTACTTC. Its protein is CASSLLGGGSETQYF.

The J gene is TRBJ2-1, the V gene TRBV20-1; perhaps TRBD1 as D (5 bases). There are 12 residues in the CDR3. CDR1 DFQATT and CDR2 SNEGSKA come from the germline V gene (reference sequence). The V end was cut by 0 bases, the J end by 11 bases, with 11 bases between. The CDR3 DNA reads TGCAGTGCTAGAGATCCAGGGATACAGCAGTTCTTC. The encoded protein is CSARDPGIQQFF.

Concerning this clonotype: A read error may account for a junction end that differs from germline. The chain has TRBV5-5 and TRBJ1-2; D remains ambiguous. This CDR3 comprises 14 residues. Germline CDR1 is SGHKS and CDR2 is YYEKEE (reference sequence). The CDR3 protein is CASSGSLANYGYTF. CDR3 nucleotides: TGCGCCAGCAGCGGCTCTTTAGCTAACTATGGCTACACCTTC.

The V and J genes are TRBV5-1 and TRBJ1-1, with a possible D match to TRBD1 (5 bases). V gave up 6 bases and J gave up 5 bases, with 17 bases separating them. The CDR3 sequence is 14 residues long. Per the germline V gene, CDR1 is SGHRS and CDR2 is YFSETQ. CDR3 amino acids: CASTLDGGRTEAFF. DNA for the CDR3: TGCGCCAGCACTCTGGACGGGGGTAGGACTGAAGCTTTCTTT. The entire variable domain, with the rest obtained from reference TRBV5-1 and TRBJ1-1, is as follows: KAGVTQTPRYLIKTRGQQVTLSCSPISGHRSVSWYQQTPGQGLQFLFEYFSETQRNKGNFPGRFSGRQFSNSRSEMNVSTLELGDSALYLCASTLDGGRTEAFFGQGTRLTVV.

The CDR3 here is CATWTGQETQYF. The CDR3 DNA sequence: TGTGCCACATGGACAGGCCAAGAGACCCAGTACTTC. This sequence joins TRBV10-3 and TRBJ2-5; 7 bases fit TRBD1. Germline trimming cut 10 bases from V and 1 base from J; bases unmatched to any gene: 3. The CDR3 has 12 amino acids. Germline CDR1 reads ENHRY; CDR2 reads SYGVKD.

This clonotype was counted many times. CDR3 nucleotide sequence: TGTGCCAGCAGACATAGCGGGGGGGCTGCAGAGACCCAGTACTTC. Residues: CASRHSGGAAETQYF. The chain joins TRBV11-2 to TRBJ2-5; the match to TRBD2 covers 11 bases. The CDR3 is made up of 15 amino acids. The V segment lost 6 bases and the J segment 4 bases; nucleotides outside the gene matches: 7. Germline V gives CDR1 SGHAT, CDR2 FQNNGV.